The T cell receptor (beta chain) under discussion was sequenced for a study of OX40 agonist ivuxolimab in advanced cancers. Study at large: One hepatocellular carcinoma and a couple of cutaneous melanoma patients partially responded.

Sequencing was performed with immunoSEQ multiplex PCR; in TCRdb, only in-frame clones are kept and a portion is missing. The sample has roughly 76,000 clones, about 88% seen once. Points on this clone: Its specificity is unknown.

General observations from the study: Average numbers of expanded clones were greater in CD8+ T cells than in CD4+.

Blood got drawn at baseline, again on cycle 4 day 1, and then on cycle 7 day 1. Per the germline V gene, CDR1 is MNHEY and CDR2 is SVGAGI. Trimming took 4 bases from V and 9 from J, leaving 12 bases between them. The CDR3 sequence is 13 residues long. The chain couples TRBV6-5 to TRBJ1-4, with D possibly matching TRBD1 (5 bases). The starting material was CD4+ or CD8+ T cells sorted from blood, obtained in a trial of the OX40 agonist ivuxolimab. This receptor was taken from an adult with an advanced solid tumor such as melanoma, head and neck, liver or kidney cancer. The CDR3 here is CASSLGLQKKLFF. CDR3 DNA sequence: TGTGCCAGCAGTTTGGGACTACAAAAAAAACTGTTTTTT.